Reported below is one T cell receptor (beta chain). Germline V CDR1 and CDR2: MGHRA, YSYEKL. CDR3 length equals 15 residues. Between the trimmed V and J ends, which lost 2 bases and 0 bases, there was a span of 8 bases. The sample belongs to a study of T-cell memory formation after mild COVID-19. Using constant-segment primers, 5'RACE produced TCR alpha and TCR beta cDNA libraries carrying sample barcodes and UMIs. TCRdb analysed the 5' RACE reads with MiXCR anew, one entry per CDR3 protein. The sample carries a few hundred thousand distinct CDR3 sequences, approximately 16% recorded once. The gene calls are TRBV4-1 and TRBJ1-5; unclear D gene. This TCR was sampled from a man aged 18 to 30 who had mild COVID-19 (a few samples of this study predate the infection). Cell type and time point are not known. Sequenced: PBMCs or a T cell subset sorted from them (not recorded which). This CDR3 is CASSQRQVSNQPQHF. As DNA, the CDR3 is TGCGCCAGCAGCCAAAGGCAGGTTAGCAATCAGCCCCAGCATTTT.